The sequence of this TCR beta chain was determined in a study of radiotherapy plus CTLA-4 blockade in lung cancer. The CDR3 is made up of 14 amino acids. V dropped 4 bases and J dropped 3 bases, with 9 bases sitting between them. The V gene's germline CDR1 is MGHDK and CDR2 SYGVNS. Clones were sequenced by immunoSEQ multiplex PCR, and TCRdb holds only the in-frame ones, with some missing. This table has 40,000 to 50,000 clones, 82% appearing once. About this clone itself: Other nucleotide sequences from this sample produce the same CDR3.

Lung cancer patients with chemo-refractory metastatic non-small-cell disease were given focal radiation plus CTLA-4 blockade with ipilimumab. The source is a human donor with non-small cell lung cancer who had stable disease on radiotherapy plus ipilimumab. Sequenced here: peripheral blood, sampled from a patient treated with radiotherapy plus ipilimumab. This chain connects TRBV25-1 to TRBJ1-4; no firm D call. In nucleotides, the CDR3 is TGTGCCAGCAGTGGCTCCCGGGCTAATGAAAAACTGTTTTTT. This codes for CASSGSRANEKLFF.